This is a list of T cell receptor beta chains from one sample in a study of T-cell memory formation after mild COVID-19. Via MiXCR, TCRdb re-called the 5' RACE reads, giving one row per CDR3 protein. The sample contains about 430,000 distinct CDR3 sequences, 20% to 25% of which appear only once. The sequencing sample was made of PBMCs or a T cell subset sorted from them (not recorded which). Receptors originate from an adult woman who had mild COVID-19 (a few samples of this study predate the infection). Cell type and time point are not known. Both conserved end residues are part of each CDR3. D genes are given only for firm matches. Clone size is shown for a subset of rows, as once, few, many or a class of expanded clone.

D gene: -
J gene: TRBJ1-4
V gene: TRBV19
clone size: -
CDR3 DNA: TGTGCCAGTAGTCCCCCCGGGAGTTATGAAAAACTGTTTTTT
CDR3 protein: CASSPPGSYEKLFF

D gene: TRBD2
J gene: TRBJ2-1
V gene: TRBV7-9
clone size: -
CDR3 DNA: TGTGCCAGCAGCGTATTAAGACCGGGACTACACAATGAGCAGTTCTTC
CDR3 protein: CASSVLRPGLHNEQFF

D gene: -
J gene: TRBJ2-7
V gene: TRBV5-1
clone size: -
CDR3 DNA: TGCGCCAGCAGCTCCCTACCGGGGGACGAGCAGTACTTC
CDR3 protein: CASSSLPGDEQYF

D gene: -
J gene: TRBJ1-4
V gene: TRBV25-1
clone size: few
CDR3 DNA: TGTGCCAGCAGTGAATGGGACCGGGTCTCCAATGAAAAACTGTTTTTT
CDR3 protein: CASSEWDRVSNEKLFF

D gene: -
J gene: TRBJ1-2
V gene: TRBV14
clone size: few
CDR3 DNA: TGTGCCAGCAGCCAAGAATGGAGACGACCCTATGGCTACACCTTC
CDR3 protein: CASSQEWRRPYGYTF

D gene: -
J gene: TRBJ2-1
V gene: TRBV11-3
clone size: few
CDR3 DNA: TGTGCCAGCAGCCCTTCCATCGGTTACAATGAGCAGTTCTTC
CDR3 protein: CASSPSIGYNEQFF

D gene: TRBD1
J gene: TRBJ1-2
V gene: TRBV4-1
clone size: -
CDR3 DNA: TGCGCCAGCAGCCAAGGATTGGGCAGGGGGGGTAACTATGGCTACACCTTC
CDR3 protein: CASSQGLGRGGNYGYTF

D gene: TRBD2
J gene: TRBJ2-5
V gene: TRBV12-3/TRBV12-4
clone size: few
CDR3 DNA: TGTGCCAGCAAGATTAGCGGGGGGCCCCAAGAGACCCAGTACTTC
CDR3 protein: CASKISGGPQETQYF

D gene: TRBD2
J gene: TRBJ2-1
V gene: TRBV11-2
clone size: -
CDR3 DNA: TGTGCCAGCAGCTATGGACTAGCGAGGACCAATGAGCAGTTCTTC
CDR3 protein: CASSYGLARTNEQFF

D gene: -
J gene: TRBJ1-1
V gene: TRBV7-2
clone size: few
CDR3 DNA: TGTGCCAGCAGCTTACGGCCACAGGACACTGAAGCTTTCTTT
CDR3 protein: CASSLRPQDTEAFF

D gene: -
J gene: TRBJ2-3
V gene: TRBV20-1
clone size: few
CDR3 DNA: TGCAGTGCTAGCATACAGGGCTTGAGGGATACGCAGTATTTT
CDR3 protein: CSASIQGLRDTQYF

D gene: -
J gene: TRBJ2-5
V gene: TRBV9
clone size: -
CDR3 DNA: TGTGCCAGCAGCGACAGACTGGACTACCAAGAGACCCAGTACTTC
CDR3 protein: CASSDRLDYQETQYF

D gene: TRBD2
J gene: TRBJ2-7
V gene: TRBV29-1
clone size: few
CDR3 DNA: TGCAGCGTGGAAGGGACTAGCGGGAGGGCCAACTACGAGCAGTACTTC
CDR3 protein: CSVEGTSGRANYEQYF

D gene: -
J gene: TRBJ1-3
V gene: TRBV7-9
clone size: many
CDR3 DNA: TGTGCCAGCAGCCACGGACAGGGAAACACCATATATTTT
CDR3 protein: CASSHGQGNTIYF

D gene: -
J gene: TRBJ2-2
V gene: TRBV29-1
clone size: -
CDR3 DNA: TGCAGCGTTGAGGGCGGGGAGCTGTTTTTT
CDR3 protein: CSVEGGELFF

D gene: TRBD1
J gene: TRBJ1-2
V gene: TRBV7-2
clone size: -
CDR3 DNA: TGTGCCAGCAGCTTAGTGGCAGGGGGCGCGTATGGCTACACCTTC
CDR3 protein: CASSLVAGGAYGYTF

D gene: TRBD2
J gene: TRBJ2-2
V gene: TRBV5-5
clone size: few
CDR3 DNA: TGTGCCAGCAGCTTTGCCGGGACTAGCGGGATCAACACCGGGGAGCTGTTTTTT
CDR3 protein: CASSFAGTSGINTGELFF

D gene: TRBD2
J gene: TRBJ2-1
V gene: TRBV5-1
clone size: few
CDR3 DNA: TGCGCCAGCAGCACCCGGACTAGCGGAAATGAGCAGTTCTTC
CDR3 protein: CASSTRTSGNEQFF

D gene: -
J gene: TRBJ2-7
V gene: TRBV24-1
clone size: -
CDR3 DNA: TGTGCCACCAGTGATTTGTCTTCCGACGAGCAGTACTTC
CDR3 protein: CATSDLSSDEQYF

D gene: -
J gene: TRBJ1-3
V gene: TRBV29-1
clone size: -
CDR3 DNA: TGCAGCGGTGGGACGGCTGGAAACACCATATATTTT
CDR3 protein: CSGGTAGNTIYF

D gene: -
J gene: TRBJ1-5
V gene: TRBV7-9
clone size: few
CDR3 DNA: TGTGCCAGCAGCCCTGCCGGGTGGTTCAATCAGCCCCAGCATTTT
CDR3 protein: CASSPAGWFNQPQHF

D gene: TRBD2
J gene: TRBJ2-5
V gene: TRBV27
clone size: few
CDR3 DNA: TGTGCCAGCAGTGGCGGGACTAGCGGTGGGGAGACCCAGTACTTC
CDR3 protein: CASSGGTSGGETQYF

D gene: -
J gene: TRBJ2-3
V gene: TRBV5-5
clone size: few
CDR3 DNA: TGTGCCAGCAGCTTAGTAACCGGAGATACGCAGTATTTT
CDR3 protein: CASSLVTGDTQYF

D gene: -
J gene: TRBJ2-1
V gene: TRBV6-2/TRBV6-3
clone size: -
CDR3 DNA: TGTGCCAGCAGCACTCCGGGACTCGCGGTGGGTAATGAGCAGTTCTTC
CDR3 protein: CASSTPGLAVGNEQFF

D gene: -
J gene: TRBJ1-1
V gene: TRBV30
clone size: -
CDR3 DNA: TGTGCCTGGATAGGGGGGGTCCGGGGCACTGAAGCTTTCTTT
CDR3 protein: CAWIGGVRGTEAFF

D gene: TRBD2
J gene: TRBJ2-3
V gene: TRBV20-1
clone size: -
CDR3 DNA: TGCAGTGCTACGACTAGCGGGGGGGCCTTGGGCCCAGATACGCAGTATTTT
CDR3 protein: CSATTSGGALGPDTQYF

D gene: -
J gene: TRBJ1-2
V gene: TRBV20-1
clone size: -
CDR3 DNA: TGCAGTGCTAGCCTCAGGCCCGGGGGCGGCTATGGCTACACCTTC
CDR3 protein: CSASLRPGGGYGYTF

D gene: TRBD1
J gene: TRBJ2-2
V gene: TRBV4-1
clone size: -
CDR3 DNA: TGCGCCAGCAGCCCGGACAGGGCAACCGGGGAGCTGTTTTTT
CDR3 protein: CASSPDRATGELFF

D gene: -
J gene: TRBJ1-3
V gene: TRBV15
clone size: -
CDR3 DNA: TGTGCCACAAGCGATGACAGACGCTCTGGAAACACCATATATTTT
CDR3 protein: CATSDDRRSGNTIYF

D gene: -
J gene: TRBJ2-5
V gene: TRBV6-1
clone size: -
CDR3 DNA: TGTGCCAGCAGTCGGGGGCGGGAGTCTCTCACCCAGTACTTC
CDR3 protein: CASSRGRESLTQYF

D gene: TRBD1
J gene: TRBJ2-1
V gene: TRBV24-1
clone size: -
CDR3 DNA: TGTGCCACCAGTGATTCTGACAGGGGGAGGGGTGAGCAGTTCTTC
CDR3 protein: CATSDSDRGRGEQFF

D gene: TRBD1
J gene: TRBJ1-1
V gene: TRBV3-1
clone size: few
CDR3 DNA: TGTGCCAGCAGCCGGGGACAGCTACAGAACACTGAAGCTTTCTTT
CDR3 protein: CASSRGQLQNTEAFF

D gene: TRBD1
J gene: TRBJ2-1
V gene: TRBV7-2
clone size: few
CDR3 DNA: TGTGCCAGCAGCCCGCAGGGGGCGCGGAATGAGCAGTTCTTC
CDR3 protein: CASSPQGARNEQFF

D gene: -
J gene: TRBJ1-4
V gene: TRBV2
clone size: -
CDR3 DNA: TGTGCCAGCAGGACGAGGGGAGGAGAAAAACTGTTTTTT
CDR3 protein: CASRTRGGEKLFF

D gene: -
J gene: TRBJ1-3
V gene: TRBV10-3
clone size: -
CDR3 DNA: TGTGCCATCAGTGAGCCTCAGGGGAGGGGAAACACCATATATTTT
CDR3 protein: CAISEPQGRGNTIYF

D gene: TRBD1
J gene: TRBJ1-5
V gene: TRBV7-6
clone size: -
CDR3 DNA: TGTGCCAGCAGCCGGACAGGCGAGCCCCAGCATTTT
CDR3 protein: CASSRTGEPQHF

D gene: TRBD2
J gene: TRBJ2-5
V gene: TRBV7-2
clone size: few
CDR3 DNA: TGTGCCAGCAGCCCTACTAGCGGGCCAGGGGGGAAGACCCAGTACTTC
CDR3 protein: CASSPTSGPGGKTQYF

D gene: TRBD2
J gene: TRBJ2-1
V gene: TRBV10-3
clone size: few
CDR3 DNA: TGTGCCATCATGGGGACTAGCGGGAGGGCCGCCCATGAGCAGTTCTTC
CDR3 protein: CAIMGTSGRAAHEQFF

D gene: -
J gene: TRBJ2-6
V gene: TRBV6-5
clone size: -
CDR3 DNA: TGTGCCAGCAGTACGGGGGTATCTGGGGCCAACGTCCTGACTTTC
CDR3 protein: CASSTGVSGANVLTF

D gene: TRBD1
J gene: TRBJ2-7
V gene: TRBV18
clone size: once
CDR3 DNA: TGTGCCAGCTCACAAAGACAGGGGGCGTCGGGGGAGCAGTACTTC
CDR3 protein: CASSQRQGASGEQYF

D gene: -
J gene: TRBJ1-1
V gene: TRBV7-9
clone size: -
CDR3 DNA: TGTGCCAGCAGCATAACAGGGAAGGTGGCAGCTTTCTTT
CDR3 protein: CASSITGKVAAFF

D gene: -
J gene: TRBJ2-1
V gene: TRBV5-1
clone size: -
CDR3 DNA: TGCGCCAGCAGCCAAGGTATAGCAAAAATCTACAATGAGCAGTTCTTC
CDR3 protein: CASSQGIAKIYNEQFF

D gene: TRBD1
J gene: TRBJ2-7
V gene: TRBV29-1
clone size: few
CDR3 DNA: TGCAGCGTTCTGGCGGGACAGGGGACCTACGAGCAGTACTTC
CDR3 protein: CSVLAGQGTYEQYF

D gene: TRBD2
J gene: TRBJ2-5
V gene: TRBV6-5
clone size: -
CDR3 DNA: TGTGCCAGCAGTTACTCAGGGACTAGCGGGCAAGAGACCCAGTACTTC
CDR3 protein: CASSYSGTSGQETQYF

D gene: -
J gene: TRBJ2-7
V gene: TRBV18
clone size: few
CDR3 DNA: TGTGCCAGCTCACCTTTAGCAGGTGGGACCGAGCCTAGAGAGCAGTACTTC
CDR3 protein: CASSPLAGGTEPREQYF

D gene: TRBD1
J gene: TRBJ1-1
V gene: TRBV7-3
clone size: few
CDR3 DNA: TGTGCCAGCAGCTTACAGGGGGCGGACCTTGAAGCTTTCTTT
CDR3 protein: CASSLQGADLEAFF

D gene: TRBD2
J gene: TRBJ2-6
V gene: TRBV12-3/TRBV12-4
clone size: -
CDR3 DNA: TGTGCCACCGGGGGGGGGCCGTACTCTGGGGCCAACGTCCTGACTTTC
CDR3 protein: CATGGGPYSGANVLTF

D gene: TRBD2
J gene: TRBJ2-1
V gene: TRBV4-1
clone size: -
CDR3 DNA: TGCGCCAGCAGCCAAGATACGACAGGACTAGCGGTCAATGAGCAGTTCTTC
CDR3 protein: CASSQDTTGLAVNEQFF

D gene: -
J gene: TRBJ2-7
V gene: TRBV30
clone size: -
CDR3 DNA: TGTGCCTGGAGTGCTAAACGGATTTTGTACGAGCAGTACTTC
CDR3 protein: CAWSAKRILYEQYF

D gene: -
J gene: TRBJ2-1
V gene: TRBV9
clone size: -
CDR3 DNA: TGTGCCAGCAGCGTGGAACAGGGCAATGAGCAGTTCTTC
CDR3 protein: CASSVEQGNEQFF

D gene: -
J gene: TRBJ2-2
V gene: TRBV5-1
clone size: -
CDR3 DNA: TGCGCCAGCACCATAGGGGGGGCCGGGGAGCTGTTTTTT
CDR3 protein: CASTIGGAGELFF

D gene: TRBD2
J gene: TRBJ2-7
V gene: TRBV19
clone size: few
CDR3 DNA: TGTGCCAGTAGTATAGGAAGCCTAGCGGGAGCCGAGCAGTACTTC
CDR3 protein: CASSIGSLAGAEQYF

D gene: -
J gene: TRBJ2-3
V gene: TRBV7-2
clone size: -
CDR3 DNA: TGTGCCAGCAGCCGCGGACTGGGGGATACGCAGTATTTT
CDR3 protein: CASSRGLGDTQYF

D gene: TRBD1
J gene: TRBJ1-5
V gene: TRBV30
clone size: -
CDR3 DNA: TGTGCCTGGTCCCCTCACTGGGACAGCTCGAGCAATCAGCCCCAGCATTTT
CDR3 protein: CAWSPHWDSSSNQPQHF

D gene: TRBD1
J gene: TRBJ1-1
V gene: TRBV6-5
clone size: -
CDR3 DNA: TGTGCCAGCTACAGGGGGCTAGAAGCTTTCTTT
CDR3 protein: CASYRGLEAFF

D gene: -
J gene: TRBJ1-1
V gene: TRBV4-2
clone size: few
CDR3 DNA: TGTGCCAGCAGCCAGACGGTCCAGAACACTGAAGCTTTCTTT
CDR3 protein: CASSQTVQNTEAFF

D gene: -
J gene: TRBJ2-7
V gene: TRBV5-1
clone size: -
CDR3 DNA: TGCGCCAGCAGCTTGGAGTTAGTGGGGGGCGTGCAGTACTTC
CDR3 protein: CASSLELVGGVQYF